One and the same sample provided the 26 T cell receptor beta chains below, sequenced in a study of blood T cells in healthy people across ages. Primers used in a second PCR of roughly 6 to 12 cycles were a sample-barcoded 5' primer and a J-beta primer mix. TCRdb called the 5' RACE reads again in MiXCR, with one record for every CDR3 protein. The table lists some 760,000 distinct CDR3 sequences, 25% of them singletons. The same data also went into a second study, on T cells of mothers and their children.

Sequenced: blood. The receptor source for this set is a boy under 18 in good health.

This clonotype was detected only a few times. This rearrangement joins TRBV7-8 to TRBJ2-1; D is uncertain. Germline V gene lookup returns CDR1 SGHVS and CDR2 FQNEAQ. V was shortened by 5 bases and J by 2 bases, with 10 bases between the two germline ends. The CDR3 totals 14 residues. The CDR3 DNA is TGTGCCAGCAGCCTCCTCTGGACCTACAATGAGCAGTTCTTC. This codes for CASSLLWTYNEQFF. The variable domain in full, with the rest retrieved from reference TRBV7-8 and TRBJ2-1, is GAGVSQSPRYKVAKRGQDVALRCDPISGHVSLFWYQQALGQGPEFLTYFQNEAQLDKSGLPSDRFFAERPEGSVSTLKIQRTQQEDSAVYLCASSLLWTYNEQFFGPGTRLTVL.

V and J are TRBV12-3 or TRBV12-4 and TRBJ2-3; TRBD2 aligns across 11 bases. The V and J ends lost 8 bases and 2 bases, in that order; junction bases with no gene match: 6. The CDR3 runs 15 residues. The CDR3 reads CASLDSGGATDTQYF. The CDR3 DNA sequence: TGTGCCAGCCTTGATAGCGGGGGGGCCACAGATACGCAGTATTTT.

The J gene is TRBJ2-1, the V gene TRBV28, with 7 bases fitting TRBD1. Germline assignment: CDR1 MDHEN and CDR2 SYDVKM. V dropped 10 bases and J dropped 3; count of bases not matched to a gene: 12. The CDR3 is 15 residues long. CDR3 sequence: CATSPRTGYYNEQFF. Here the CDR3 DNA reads TGTGCCACCTCACCTAGGACAGGCTACTACAATGAGCAGTTCTTC.

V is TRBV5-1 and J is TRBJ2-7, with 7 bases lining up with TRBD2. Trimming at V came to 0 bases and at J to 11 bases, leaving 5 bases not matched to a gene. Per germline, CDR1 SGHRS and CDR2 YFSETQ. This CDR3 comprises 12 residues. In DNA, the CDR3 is TGCGCCAGCAGCTTGGAGGCGGGGGTGAAGTACTTC. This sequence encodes CASSLEAGVKYF.

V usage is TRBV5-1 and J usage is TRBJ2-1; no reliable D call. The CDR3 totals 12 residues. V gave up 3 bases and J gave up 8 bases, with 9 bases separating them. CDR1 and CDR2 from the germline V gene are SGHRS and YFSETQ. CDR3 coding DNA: TGCGCCAGCAGCTCCCTGACGGATGAGCAGTTCTTC. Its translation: CASSSLTDEQFF.

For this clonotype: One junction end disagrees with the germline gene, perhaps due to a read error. In DNA form, the CDR3 reads TGCGCCAGTAGCCAAGATCTTTCCGGGAACTATGGCTACACCTTC. It specifies CASSQDLSGNYGYTF. V gene TRBV4-3 combines with J gene TRBJ1-2; no firm D call. The CDR3 covers 15 residues. Per the germline V gene, CDR1 is LGHNA and CDR2 is YSLEER.

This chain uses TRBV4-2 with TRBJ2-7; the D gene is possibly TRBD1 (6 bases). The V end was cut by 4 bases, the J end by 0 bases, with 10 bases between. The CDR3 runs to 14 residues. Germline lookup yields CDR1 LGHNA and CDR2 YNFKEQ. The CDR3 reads CASSPEDSSYEQYF. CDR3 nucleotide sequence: TGTGCCAGCAGCCCAGAGGACAGCTCCTACGAGCAGTACTTC.

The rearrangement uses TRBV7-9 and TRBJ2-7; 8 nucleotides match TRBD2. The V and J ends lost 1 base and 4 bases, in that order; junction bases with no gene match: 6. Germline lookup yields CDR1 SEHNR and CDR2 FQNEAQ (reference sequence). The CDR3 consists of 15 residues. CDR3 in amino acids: CASSLDRTSSYEQYF. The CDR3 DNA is TGTGCCAGCAGCTTAGATAGGACTAGCTCTTACGAGCAGTACTTC.

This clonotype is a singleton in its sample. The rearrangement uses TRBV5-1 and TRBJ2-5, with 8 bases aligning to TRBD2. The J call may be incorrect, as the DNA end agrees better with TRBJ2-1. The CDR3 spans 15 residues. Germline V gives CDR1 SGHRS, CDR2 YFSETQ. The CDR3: CASSLARTSINEQFF. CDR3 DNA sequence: TGCGCCAGCAGCTTGGCCAGGACTAGCATTAATGAGCAGTTCTTC.

CDR3 sequence: CASSTKSGAKNIQYF. CDR3 DNA sequence: TGTGCCAGTAGTACGAAAAGCGGAGCCAAAAACATTCAGTACTTC. V and J are TRBV19 and TRBJ2-4, with TRBD2 as a possible D gene (5 bases). V was trimmed by 4 bases and J by 0 bases, leaving 10 bases between them. CDR1 and CDR2 (germline): LNHDA, SQIVND (reference sequence). The CDR3 is made up of 15 amino acids.

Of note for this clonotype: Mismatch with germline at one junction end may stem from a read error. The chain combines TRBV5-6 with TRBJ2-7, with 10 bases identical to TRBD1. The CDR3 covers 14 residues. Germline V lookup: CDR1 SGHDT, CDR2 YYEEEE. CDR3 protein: CASTLGTGVYEQYF. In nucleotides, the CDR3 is TGTGCCAGCACCTTGGGGACAGGGGTCTACGAGCAGTACTTC.

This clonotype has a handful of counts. CDR3 bases: TGTGCCAGCAGCGGCATCCGGGGGGGAGAGCCCGCCGGGGAGCTGTTTTTT. It is translated as CASSGIRGGEPAGELFF. This chain joins TRBV11-2 and TRBJ2-2; TRBD2 agrees at 8 bases. V was pared by 5 bases and J by 6 bases, with 14 bases of the junction left unmatched. Germline CDR1 is SGHAT and CDR2 is FQNNGV. CDR3 length: 17 amino acids. Full variable domain (outside the CDR3, taken from reference TRBV11-2 and TRBJ2-2): EAGVAQSPRYKIIEKRQSVAFWCNPISGHATLYWYQQILGQGPKLLIQFQNNGVVDDSQLPKDRFSAERLKGVDSTLKIQPAKLEDSAVYLCASSGIRGGEPAGELFFGEGSRLTVL.

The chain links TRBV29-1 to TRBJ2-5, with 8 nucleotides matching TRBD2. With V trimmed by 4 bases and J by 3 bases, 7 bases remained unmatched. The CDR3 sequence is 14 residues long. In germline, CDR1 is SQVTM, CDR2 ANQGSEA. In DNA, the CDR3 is TGCAGCGTTGTCCACGGGAGGGTGGAAGAGACCCAGTACTTC. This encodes CSVVHGRVEETQYF.

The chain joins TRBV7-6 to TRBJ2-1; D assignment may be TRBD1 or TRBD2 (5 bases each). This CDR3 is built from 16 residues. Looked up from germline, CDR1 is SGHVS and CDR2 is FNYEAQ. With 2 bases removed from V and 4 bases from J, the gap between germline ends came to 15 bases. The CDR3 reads CASSLKPGQIYNEQFF. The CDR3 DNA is TGTGCCAGCAGCTTAAAGCCGGGGCAGATTTACAATGAGCAGTTCTTC.

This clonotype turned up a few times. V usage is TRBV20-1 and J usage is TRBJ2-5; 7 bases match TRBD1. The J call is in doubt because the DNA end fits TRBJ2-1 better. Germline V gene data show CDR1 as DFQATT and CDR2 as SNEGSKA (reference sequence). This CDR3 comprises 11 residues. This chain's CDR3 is CSAAGTDEQFF. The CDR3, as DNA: TGCAGTGCCGCTGGGACAGATGAGCAGTTCTTC.

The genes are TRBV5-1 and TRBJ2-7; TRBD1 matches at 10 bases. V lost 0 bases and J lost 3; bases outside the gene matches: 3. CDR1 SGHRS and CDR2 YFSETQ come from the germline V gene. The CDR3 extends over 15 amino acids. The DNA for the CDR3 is TGCGCCAGCAGCTTGGAGGGACAGGGGTACTACGAGCAGTACTTC. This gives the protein CASSLEGQGYYEQYF.

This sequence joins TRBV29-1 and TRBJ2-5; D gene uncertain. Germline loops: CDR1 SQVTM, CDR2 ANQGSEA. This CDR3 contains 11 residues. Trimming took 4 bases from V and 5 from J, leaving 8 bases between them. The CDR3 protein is CSVGSMETQYF. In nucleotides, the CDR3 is TGCAGCGTTGGAAGTATGGAGACCCAGTACTTC.

The CDR3 reads CASSPKKPGQGVGYTF. The CDR3 nucleotides read TGTGCCAGCTCACCGAAAAAGCCGGGACAGGGGGTTGGCTACACCTTC. This chain links TRBV18 with TRBJ1-2; 11 bases agree with TRBD1. The ends lost 3 bases at V and 7 bases at J; junction bases unmatched: 10. The CDR3 extends over 16 amino acids. Germline V lookup: CDR1 KGHSH, CDR2 LQKENI.

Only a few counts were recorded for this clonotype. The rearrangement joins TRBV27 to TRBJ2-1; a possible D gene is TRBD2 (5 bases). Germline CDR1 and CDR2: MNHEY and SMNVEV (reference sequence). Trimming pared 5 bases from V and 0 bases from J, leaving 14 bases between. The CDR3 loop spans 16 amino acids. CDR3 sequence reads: CASSPRSGASYNEQFF. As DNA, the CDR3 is TGTGCCAGCAGTCCACGGAGCGGAGCCTCCTACAATGAGCAGTTCTTC.

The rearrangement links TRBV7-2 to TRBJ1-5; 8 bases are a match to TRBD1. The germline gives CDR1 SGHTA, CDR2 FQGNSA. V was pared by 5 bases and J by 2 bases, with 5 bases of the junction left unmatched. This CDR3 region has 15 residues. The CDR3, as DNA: TGTGCCAGCAGCGGACAGGGCGGCGGCAATCAGCCCCAGCATTTT. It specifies CASSGQGGGNQPQHF.

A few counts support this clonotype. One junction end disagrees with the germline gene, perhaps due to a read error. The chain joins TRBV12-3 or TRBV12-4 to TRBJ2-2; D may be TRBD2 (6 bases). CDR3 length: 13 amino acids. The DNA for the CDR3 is TGTGCCAGCAGCTTCGGGGGACCCGGGGAGCCGTTTTTT. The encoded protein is CASSFGGPGEPFF.

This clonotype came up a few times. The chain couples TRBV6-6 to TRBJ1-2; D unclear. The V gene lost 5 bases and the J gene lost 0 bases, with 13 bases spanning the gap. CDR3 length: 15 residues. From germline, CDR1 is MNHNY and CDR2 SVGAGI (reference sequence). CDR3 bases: TGTGCCAGCAGTCACACCCTAACCCCTAACTATGGCTACACCTTC. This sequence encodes CASSHTLTPNYGYTF.

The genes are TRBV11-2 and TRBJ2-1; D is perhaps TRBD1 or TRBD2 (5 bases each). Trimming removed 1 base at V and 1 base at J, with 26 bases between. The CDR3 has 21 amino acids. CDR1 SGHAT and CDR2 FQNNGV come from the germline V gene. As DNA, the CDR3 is TGTGCCAGCAGCTTAGGGGGGTGGGCACAGGACCCGGCCCAATCCTACAATGAGCAGTTCTTC. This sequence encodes CASSLGGWAQDPAQSYNEQFF.

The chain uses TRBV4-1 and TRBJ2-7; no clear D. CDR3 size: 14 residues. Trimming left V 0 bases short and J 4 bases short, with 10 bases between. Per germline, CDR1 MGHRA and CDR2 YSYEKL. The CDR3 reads CASSQEMGFYEQYV. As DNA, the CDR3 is TGCGCCAGCAGCCAAGAAATGGGGTTTTACGAGCAGTACGTC.

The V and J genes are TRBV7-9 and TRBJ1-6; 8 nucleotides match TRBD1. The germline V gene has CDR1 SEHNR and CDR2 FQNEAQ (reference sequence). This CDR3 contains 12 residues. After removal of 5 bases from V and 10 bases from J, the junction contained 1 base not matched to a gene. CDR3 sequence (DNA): TGTGCCAGCAGCACAGGGGGATCACCCCTCCACTTT. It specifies CASSTGGSPLHF. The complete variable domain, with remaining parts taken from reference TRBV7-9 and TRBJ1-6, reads DTGVSQNPRHKITKRGQNVTFRCDPISEHNRLYWYRQTLGQGPEFLTYFQNEAQLEKSRLLSDRFSAERPKGSFSTLEIQRTEQGDSAMYLCASSTGGSPLHFGNGTRLTVT.

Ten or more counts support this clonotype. The CDR3 protein is CASSLGLAGGETQYF. As DNA, the CDR3 is TGCGCCAGCAGCTTGGGCCTAGCGGGAGGCGAGACCCAGTACTTC. This chain connects TRBV5-1 to TRBJ2-5, with TRBD2 identical over 11 bases. V lost 0 bases and J lost 5; bases outside the gene matches: 3. CDR3 size: 15 residues. Germline V CDR1 and CDR2: SGHRS, YFSETQ.